A selection of T cell receptor beta chains follows, all from one sample in a study of a mutant IDH1 vaccine in newly diagnosed glioma. Measured with immunoSEQ multiplex PCR; TCRdb has only the in-frame clones, and not every one. This table holds roughly 38,000 clones, around 81% found once. These receptors have no known antigen. Sequences were derived from PBMCs, sampled from a glioma patient whose treatment included an IDH1 peptide vaccine. These receptors were obtained from a woman between 40 and 50 years old with glioma. Some clones in this sample may be carry-over from other donors' samples. Both conserved end residues are part of each CDR3. A D gene is named only where the DNA matches it firmly. Rows may omit the clone size; those that give it use once, few, many or a size class.

CDR3 DNA,CDR3 protein,V gene,clone size,D gene,J gene
TGTGCCAGCAGCCTGCCCGGTACCTACGAGCAGTACTTC,CASSLPGTYEQYF,TRBV6-5,.,.,TRBJ2-7
TGTGCCAGCAGTTTTACAGGCTCCAACTCTGGGGCCAACGTCCTGACTTTC,CASSFTGSNSGANVLTF,TRBV25-1,.,.,TRBJ2-6
TGTGCCAGCAGTTGGGGACTAGCGGGGGAAGAGACCCAGTACTTC,CASSWGLAGEETQYF,TRBV6-6,.,TRBD2,TRBJ2-5
TGTGCCAGCAGCATCAGTTCCGGGACAGCCTACGAGCAGTACTTC,CASSISSGTAYEQYF,TRBV9,.,TRBD1,TRBJ2-7
TGTGCCAGCAGCTTGAAGCGGGGGGCTGAGTACGAGCAGTACTTC,CASSLKRGAEYEQYF,TRBV5-4,.,TRBD2,TRBJ2-7
TGTGCCAGTCGCCTACAGGGTTCATACGAGCAGTACTTC,CASRLQGSYEQYF,TRBV19,few,.,TRBJ2-7
TGCGCCAGCAGCCAGAGCATAGGTCAGCCCCAGCATTTT,CASSQSIGQPQHF,TRBV4-3,once,.,TRBJ1-5
TGCGCCAGCAGTGCGCAGGGGGCGCGGGGTGAAAAACTGTTTTTT,CASSAQGARGEKLFF,TRBV10-1,.,TRBD1,TRBJ1-4
TGTGCCAGCAGCGCCCTGTTGAACACTGAAGCTTTCTTT,CASSALLNTEAFF,TRBV6-6,.,.,TRBJ1-1
TGTGCCAGCAGGGCTGGTGCTGCGAGCTCCTACGAGCAGTACTTC,CASRAGAASSYEQYF,TRBV6-1,.,.,TRBJ2-7
TGTGCCAGCAGCTCGGGCAGAAGCTACGAGCAGTACTTC,CASSSGRSYEQYF,TRBV11-1,.,.,TRBJ2-7
TGTGCCAGCAGCCAGGAGGCGGGGAACACTGAAGCTTTCTTT,CASSQEAGNTEAFF,TRBV6-4,.,.,TRBJ1-1
TGTGCCTGTCTGGACAGGGCCCAATCTGACACTGAAGCTTTCTTT,CACLDRAQSDTEAFF,TRBV19,.,TRBD1,TRBJ1-1
TGTGCCAGTAGTGCGGTAGGGGGGGGCAATCAGCCCCAGCATTTT,CASSAVGGGNQPQHF,TRBV19,.,.,TRBJ1-5
TGTGCCAGCAGCTCGCGGACGGACTCCTACGAGCAGTACTTC,CASSSRTDSYEQYF,TRBV9,.,.,TRBJ2-7
TGTGCCAGCAGCCCGACTAGAGGGAACTATGGCTACACCTTC,CASSPTRGNYGYTF,TRBV7-2,.,.,TRBJ1-2
TGTGCCAGCAGCTTGCGGTTGGTCGGGAGGTCCGGGGAGCTGTTTTTT,CASSLRLVGRSGELFF,TRBV11-3,.,TRBD2,TRBJ2-2
TGTGCCAGCAGTTACGGGTCGGGCGGACAGCCCCAGCATTTT,CASSYGSGGQPQHF,TRBV6-5,.,.,TRBJ1-5
TGTGCCAGCAGACAGGGCTGGACCGGGGAGCTGTTTTTT,CASRQGWTGELFF,TRBV2,.,.,TRBJ2-2
TGTGCCAGCAGCCGCTCCTTGGGGGAGGATACGCAGTATTTT,CASSRSLGEDTQYF,TRBV4-2,.,.,TRBJ2-3
TGTGCCAGCAGCCGGGGACAGGGCTTCGGGGAGCTGTTTTTT,CASSRGQGFGELFF,TRBV7-8,.,TRBD1,TRBJ2-2
TGTGCCAGCAGCCTCCGGTCAGGGAATTACAATGAGCAGTTCTTC,CASSLRSGNYNEQFF,TRBV11-2,once,.,TRBJ2-1
TGTGCCAGCAGCTTCACAAGTGGCCAGGGAAACACCATATATTTT,CASSFTSGQGNTIYF,TRBV7-3,once,.,TRBJ1-3
TGTGCCTGGAGTGCTGACAGGGGAGATCAGCCCCAGCATTTT,CAWSADRGDQPQHF,TRBV30,few,TRBD1,TRBJ1-5
TGTGCCAGTAGTTTCGGCTGGGCGGTCACAGATACGCAGTATTTT,CASSFGWAVTDTQYF,TRBV19,.,.,TRBJ2-3
TGTGCCAGCAGCGTGACTCAGGGCTCCTACGAGCAGTACTTC,CASSVTQGSYEQYF,TRBV11-2,once,.,TRBJ2-7
TGTGCCAGCAGCTTGGGGGCAGGGTCGAATCAGCCCCAGCATTTT,CASSLGAGSNQPQHF,TRBV5-6,few,.,TRBJ1-5
TGTGCCGCCACGGGGGGCCCCTACGAGCAGTACTTC,CAATGGPYEQYF,TRBV6-5,.,.,TRBJ2-7
TGTGCCAGCAGAGGCAACACCGGGGAGCTGTTTTTT,CASRGNTGELFF,TRBV9,.,.,TRBJ2-2
TGCGCCAGCAGCCAAGATGGGACGGGGGGGGCCAATCAGCCCCAGCATTTT,CASSQDGTGGANQPQHF,TRBV4-1,.,.,TRBJ1-5
TGTGCCAGTGCCTTTGGGGGGCCCGGGGAGCTGTTTTTT,CASAFGGPGELFF,TRBV19,few,.,TRBJ2-2
TGTGCCAGCTCACCCCCGGACGGGAAGAACACTGAAGCTTTCTTT,CASSPPDGKNTEAFF,TRBV18,.,.,TRBJ1-1
TGTGCCAGCAGCTTAGAGGCCACCACCGCTGGGGCAGATACGCAGTATTTT,CASSLEATTAGADTQYF,TRBV7-2,.,.,TRBJ2-3
TGTGCCGGGCAGGCAGGGACCTACGAGCAGTACTTC,CAGQAGTYEQYF,TRBV30,.,.,TRBJ2-7
TGTGCCAAGGGGGGGTCTAGCGGGAGCAATGAGCAGTTCTTC,CAKGGSSGSNEQFF,TRBV6-4,.,TRBD2,TRBJ2-1
TGTGCCAGCAGCTTAGGTAAAACTGAAGCTTTCTTT,CASSLGKTEAFF,TRBV7-9,.,.,TRBJ1-1
TGTGCCATCGGAGCCGGAGACTACGAGCAGTACTTC,CAIGAGDYEQYF,TRBV10-3,few,.,TRBJ2-7
TGCGCCAGCAGCCCTACGGTGGACCTTGAAGCTTTCTTT,CASSPTVDLEAFF,TRBV4-1,.,.,TRBJ1-1
TGTGCCAGCAGCCAAGGTCAGGGACTGGGGAACTATGGCTACACCTTC,CASSQGQGLGNYGYTF,TRBV14,.,.,TRBJ1-2
TGTGCCAGCTCACCGTATTCTAGCGGGAGTGGTTACGAGCAGTACTTC,CASSPYSSGSGYEQYF,TRBV18,.,TRBD2,TRBJ2-7
TGCGCCAGCAGCCAAGAGGGCGGATTGAGTGAGCAGTTCTTC,CASSQEGGLSEQFF,TRBV4-3,.,.,TRBJ2-1
TGTGCCTGGGCGACAGGGACTCCCGACTCTGGAAACACCATATATTTT,CAWATGTPDSGNTIYF,TRBV30,.,TRBD1,TRBJ1-3
TGCAGCGTTGAGGTCAGGGGGCGAGGCACTGAAGCTTTCTTT,CSVEVRGRGTEAFF,TRBV29-1,.,TRBD1,TRBJ1-1
TGCAGCGTTCGGGTAGGAGGGGACATTCAGTACTTC,CSVRVGGDIQYF,TRBV29-1,.,.,TRBJ2-4
TGTGCCAGCAGCCGGCGGGCAGTGAACACTGAAGCTTTCTTT,CASSRRAVNTEAFF,TRBV11-1,.,.,TRBJ1-1
TGTGCCAGCAGCTCACAGGGTGTGCCTACGCAGTACTTC,CASSSQGVPTQYF,TRBV5-6,.,.,TRBJ2-7
TGTGCCAGCAGTTTATCCCAAGAGACCCAGTACTTC,CASSLSQETQYF,TRBV6-5,.,.,TRBJ2-5
TGTGCCAGCAGTTTGGTCCAGGGAAATAGCATTCAGTACTTC,CASSLVQGNSIQYF,TRBV27,.,.,TRBJ2-4
TGTGCCAGTAACGCCCAAGGGAGCACCGGGGAGCTGTTTTTT,CASNAQGSTGELFF,TRBV19,.,.,TRBJ2-2
TGCGCCAGCAGCTTGGACAGTAACTATGGCTACACCTTC,CASSLDSNYGYTF,TRBV5-1,.,.,TRBJ1-2
TGTGCCAGCAGCCAAGTTCAATCCGTCTATAATTCACCCCTCCACTTT,CASSQVQSVYNSPLHF,TRBV14,.,.,TRBJ1-6
TGTGCCACCAGCAGAGCCCAGGAACCGAATCAGCCCCAGCATTTT,CATSRAQEPNQPQHF,TRBV15,.,.,TRBJ1-5
TGTGTCTCCGCCGGCCCCTTCAATGAGCAGTTCTTC,CVSAGPFNEQFF,TRBV7-2,.,.,TRBJ2-1
TGTGCCAGCAGTGGAGACAGGGGAGGGCTAGGGGAGCAGTACTTC,CASSGDRGGLGEQYF,TRBV2,.,.,TRBJ2-7
TGTGCCAGCAGCTTGGGGCAGTGGCACATTCAGTACTTC,CASSLGQWHIQYF,TRBV5-5,.,.,TRBJ2-4
TGTGCCACCCGGCTGCGGGGGGGTGAAAAACTGTTTTTT,CATRLRGGEKLFF,TRBV6-5,.,.,TRBJ1-4
TGTGCCAGCAGTTTGGAGTCGGGGGCAGATACGCAGTATTTT,CASSLESGADTQYF,TRBV2,.,.,TRBJ2-3